This T cell receptor beta chain emerged from a study of metastatic and nonmetastatic thyroid tumors. The overall study: The authors compared repertoires across blood and tumor or nodule tissue from malignant and benign thyroid patients.

Patients underwent thyroid surgery, and none had received any treatment before it. By sample fraction, this clone is medium-sized. Its cognate antigen is unknown. As handled by the study authors: Differences in CDR3 between clinicopathological groups were drawn on to build a classifier intended to discriminate distant-metastatic papillary thyroid cancer patients. TCRdb used MiXCR to call clones anew from the PCR reads. The V and J calls, along with clone size, are taken from TCRdb and not from the paper's own processing. The table lists about 14,000 clones, around 29% of them singletons. General observations from the study: Reportedly, malignant thyroid tumors had significantly higher TCR beta diversity than benign nodules, in blood and tumor.

Germline CDR1 and CDR2: SGHNT and YENEEA. V was cut by 5 bases and J by 9 bases, with 8 bases left in between. The CDR3 has 11 residues. The specimen sequenced was tumor tissue. V gene TRBV11-3 combines with J gene TRBJ2-1, with a possible D match to TRBD2 (5 bases). The clonotype originates from a female donor with papillary thyroid cancer or a benign thyroid nodule (not recorded which). Some clones in this sample may be carry-over from other donors' samples. CDR3 loop: CASSLGVEQFF. The CDR3 bases are TGTGCCAGCAGCCTGGGAGTTGAGCAGTTCTTC. Drawing the rest from reference TRBV11-3 and TRBJ2-1, the complete variable domain is EAGVVQSPRYKIIEKKQPVAFWCNPISGHNTLYWYLQNLGQGPELLIRYENEEAVDDSQLPKDRFSAERLKGVDSTLKIQPAELGDSAVYLCASSLGVEQFFGPGTRLTVL.